The present TCR beta chain was sequenced within a study of blood T cell repertoires in COVID-19. Study in general: The United States, Italy and Spain provided the acute and convalescent COVID-19 samples. In each case, the material was cDNA or gDNA derived from T cells, B-cell-depleted T cells, or PBMCs.

Repertoires were generated with immunoSEQ multiplex PCR, while TCRdb's copy carries only in-frame clones and drops some. The table lists roughly 500,000 clones, 80% to 90% of them singletons, with roughly 3.2% in the top ten. The CDR3 is 15 amino acids. J gave up 4 bases and V 3 bases, and 4 bases lay outside the gene matches. CDR1 and CDR2 (germline): SGHTA, FQGTGA. The source of this sequence is a human donor in a cohort sampled during active COVID-19. The gene calls are TRBV7-3 and TRBJ2-3; 10 nucleotides match TRBD2. The material sequenced was peripheral blood. The CDR3 sequence is CASSFGLADSDTQYF. CDR3 DNA sequence: TGTGCCAGCAGCTTTGGACTAGCGGATTCAGATACGCAGTATTTT.